The subject of this entry is one TCR beta chain. This sample was taken from a study of T cells in Graves' hyperthyroidism and ophthalmopathy. The germline V gene has CDR1 MNHEY and CDR2 SMNVEV (reference sequence). Trimming left V 5 bases short and J 4 bases short, with 11 bases between. This CDR3 has 13 residues. Hyperthyroidism, newly diagnosed and lasting under 2 months, affected patients aged 18 to 65. Not enrolled were patients with uncontrolled infection, other autoimmune disease, pregnancy or lactation. Based on clinical symptoms, serum thyroxine and TRAb, thyroid ultrasound and orbital computed tomography, diagnoses were reached. TCR beta CDR3 regions were amplified from RNA transcripts. In the first-round RT-PCR of the TCR CDR3, the HTBI primer set was used. In TCRdb, the multiplex PCR reads were re-called with MiXCR into one record per CDR3 protein. Of 300,000 to 450,000 distinct CDR3 sequences listed, 25% were seen once; the top ten hold roughly 70%.

The sample consisted of blood. The clonotype comes from a man in his fifties with Graves' hyperthyroidism. The chain joins TRBV27 to TRBJ2-5; D unclear. This chain's CDR3 is CASSIRPRETQYF. The DNA for the CDR3 is TGTGCCAGCAGTATCCGGCCCAGAGAGACCCAGTACTTC.